This T cell receptor (beta chain) was identified during a study of blood T cells in healthy people across ages. Next came a second PCR, run for roughly 6 to 11 cycles, which used a sample-barcoded 5' primer along with a J-beta primer mix. TCRdb re-called the 5' RACE reads with MiXCR, one entry per CDR3 protein. In the table there are 600,000 or so distinct CDR3 sequences, roughly 31% of which are singletons. The CDR3 runs 14 residues. The germline V gene encodes CDR1 SGHAT and CDR2 FQNNGV. In regard to this clonotype: This may come from a read error, since a much larger clone is one base off.

This sequence joins TRBV11-2 and TRBJ2-3, with a weak D call TRBD2 (6 bases). Sequencing was performed on blood. The origin of this receptor is a woman older than 75 in good health. The CDR3: CANSPGLNTDTQYF. In nucleotides, the CDR3 is TGTGCCAACAGCCCCGGACTAAACACAGATACGCAGTATTTT.